Below are 21 T cell receptor beta chains sequenced from a single sample in a study of cytomegalovirus exposure and HLA in healthy donors. PCR employed 60 Vbeta and 13 Jbeta primers. Sequencing was performed with immunoSEQ multiplex PCR; in TCRdb, only in-frame clones are kept and a portion is missing. This sample has about 97,000 clones; 70% to 90% occur once, and the top ten carry 2.5% to 3%. The sample consisted of PBMCs. The receptors originated from a man aged 35 to 55 in good health and CMV-seronegative.

The V gene is TRBV5-4, the J gene TRBJ2-7, with a tentative D call TRBD2 (5 bases). Trimming stripped 4 bases from V and 0 bases from J, with 14 bases between. The germline V gene encodes CDR1 SGHNT and CDR2 YYREEE (reference sequence). CDR3 length: 15 residues. CDR3 amino acids: CASSLGLASSYEQYF. The CDR3 nucleotides read TGTGCCAGCAGCCTCGGACTCGCCAGCTCCTACGAGCAGTACTTC. The full variable domain, in which reference TRBV5-4 and TRBJ2-7 provide the parts outside the CDR3, is ETGVTQSPTHLIKTRGQQVTLRCSSQSGHNTVSWYQQALGQGPQFIFQYYREEENGRGNFPPRFSGLQFPNYSSELNVNALELDDSALYLCASSLGLASSYEQYFGPGTRLTVT.

CDR3 sequence (DNA): TGCGCCAGCAGCCAGCGGACTAGCGGGGAGGAGACCCAGTACTTC. Protein: CASSQRTSGEETQYF. The chain is built from TRBV4-1 and TRBJ2-5, with 12 bases identical to TRBD2. CDR3 length: 15 residues. CDR1 is MGHRA and CDR2 is YSYEKL in the germline V gene. The ends lost 3 bases at V and 5 bases at J; junction bases unmatched: 4.

The rearrangement joins TRBV12-5 to TRBJ2-3, with 8 bases identical to TRBD2. V lost 5 bases, J lost 2 bases, and 9 bases stayed unmatched. Germline values: CDR1 LGHNT, CDR2 FRNRAP. The CDR3 is 16 amino acids. The CDR3 DNA reads as TGTGCTAGTGGTATCGGGACTAGTCCTATCACAGATACGCAGTATTTT. This encodes CASGIGTSPITDTQYF.

The chain joins TRBV5-1 to TRBJ2-7; D is ambiguous. The CDR3 extends over 13 amino acids. Germline loops: CDR1 SGHRS, CDR2 YFSETQ. Trimming shortened V by 3 bases and J by 4 bases, and 11 bases separated the two germline ends. CDR3 loop: CASSSRNLYEQYF. The CDR3 DNA reads as TGCGCCAGCAGCTCCAGGAACCTATACGAGCAGTACTTC.

This clone was seen more than once but under ten times. The rearrangement joins TRBV19 to TRBJ1-1; 9 bases are a match to TRBD1. Germline-derived CDR1 and CDR2 are LNHDA and SQIVND (reference sequence). CDR3 length: 14 residues. V was clipped by 2 bases and J by 5 bases; unmatched bases: 3. CDR3 nucleotides: TGTGCCAGTAGTATAACAGGGGGCAGAACTGAAGCTTTCTTT. Residues: CASSITGGRTEAFF.

This chain joins TRBV25-1 and TRBJ1-4; TRBD1 aligns across 9 bases. Per the germline V gene, CDR1 is MGHDK and CDR2 is SYGVNS. V lost 8 bases and J lost 8; bases outside the gene matches: 9. This CDR3 spans 14 amino acids. In DNA form, the CDR3 reads TGTGCCAGCTCTCGGACAGGGGCTATCGAAAAACTGTTTTTT. This gives the protein CASSRTGAIEKLFF.

The genes are TRBV7-3 and TRBJ2-1; 8 bases line up with TRBD2. This CDR3 comprises 16 residues. Germline loops: CDR1 SGHTA, CDR2 FQGTGA. V lost 1 base and J lost 6; bases outside the gene matches: 8. This CDR3 is CASSLNPAGVTNEQFF. CDR3 coding DNA: TGTGCCAGCAGCTTAAACCCAGCGGGGGTGACCAATGAGCAGTTCTTC.

This clone has only one observation. The chain employs TRBV18 and TRBJ1-3, with D possibly matching TRBD1 (5 bases). V lost 1 base, J lost 2 bases, and 9 bases lay in between. CDR3 length: 15 amino acids. Germline values: CDR1 KGHSH, CDR2 LQKENI. The CDR3 sequence is CASSPRGEPGNTIYF. The CDR3 region has the DNA TGTGCCAGCTCACCACGGGGGGAGCCTGGAAACACCATATATTTT. The whole variable domain, filled in from reference TRBV18 and TRBJ1-3, reads NAGVMQNPRHLVRRRGQEARLRCSPMKGHSHVYWYRQLPEEGLKFMVYLQKENIIDESGMPKERFSAEFPKEGPSILRIQQVVRGDSAAYFCASSPRGEPGNTIYFGEGSWLTVV.

The rearrangement uses TRBV6-6 and TRBJ1-3, with D unclear. V shed 11 bases and J shed 0 bases, with 11 bases lying between them. Per germline, CDR1 MNHNY and CDR2 SVGAGI (reference sequence). This CDR3 comprises 13 residues. CDR3 DNA: TGTGCCGCCTCCCGGGACTCTGGAAACACCATATATTTT. Protein product: CAASRDSGNTIYF.

The chain carries TRBV28 and TRBJ1-5; 9 bases are a match to TRBD1. CDR1 is MDHEN, CDR2 SYDVKM, per germline. V was pared by 2 bases and J by 2 bases, with 7 bases of the junction left unmatched. The CDR3 extends over 17 amino acids. CDR3 in DNA: TGTGCCAGCAGTTTAATACAGGGGGCGCTGGGCAATCAGCCCCAGCATTTT. The encoded protein is CASSLIQGALGNQPQHF.

This chain uses TRBV6-4 with TRBJ1-5; D is undetermined. This CDR3 region has 15 residues. Trimming took 0 bases from V and 3 from J, leaving 9 bases between them. The germline V gene encodes CDR1 MRHNA and CDR2 SNTAGT. The CDR3 sequence is CASSDSASNNQPQHF. The CDR3 coding sequence is TGTGCCAGCAGTGACTCAGCAAGTAACAATCAGCCCCAGCATTTT.

There are a few counts of this clone. The chain has TRBV7-8 and TRBJ1-2, with D perhaps matching TRBD1 (5 bases). CDR3 length: 15 amino acids. The V gene's germline CDR1 is SGHVS and CDR2 FQNEAQ. Between the trimmed V and J ends, which lost 2 bases and 2 bases, there was a span of 12 bases. CDR3 protein: CASSLFRTGNYGYTF. CDR3 nucleotides: TGTGCCAGCAGCTTATTTCGAACAGGAAACTATGGCTACACCTTC. Full variable domain (rest looked up from reference TRBV7-8 and TRBJ1-2): GAGVSQSPRYKVAKRGQDVALRCDPISGHVSLFWYQQALGQGPEFLTYFQNEAQLDKSGLPSDRFFAERPEGSVSTLKIQRTQQEDSAVYLCASSLFRTGNYGYTFGSGTRLTVV.

This sequence joins TRBV13 and TRBJ1-2; no firm D call. V was pared by 9 bases and J by 0 bases, with 8 bases between. The CDR3 is made up of 12 amino acids. Germline CDR1 reads PRHDT; CDR2 reads FYEKMQ (reference sequence). CDR3 nucleotide sequence: TGTGCCAGTAGAAGAGCTAACTATGGCTACACCTTC. Translated: CASRRANYGYTF.

The chain couples TRBV9 to TRBJ2-1; tentative D call: TRBD1 (5 bases). V was cut by 6 bases and J by 8 bases, with 15 bases left in between. Looked up from germline, CDR1 is SGDLS and CDR2 is YYNGEE. The CDR3 extends over 13 amino acids. The CDR3 DNA reads TGTGCCAGCAACGGACACGATTCCTATGAGCAGTTCTTC. Translated: CASNGHDSYEQFF.

This clone was observed a few times. V is TRBV19 and J is TRBJ1-1; TRBD1 aligns across 8 bases. Germline CDR1 LNHDA, CDR2 SQIVND (reference sequence). The CDR3 sequence is 15 residues long. Trimming removed 5 bases from V and 4 bases from J; junction bases left unmatched: 9. The CDR3 region is CASSPLDREVTEAFF. In DNA form, the CDR3 reads TGTGCCAGTAGTCCCTTGGACAGGGAGGTCACTGAAGCTTTCTTT.

The J gene is TRBJ1-3, the V gene TRBV7-2; no reliable D call. The CDR3 totals 16 residues. V lost 5 bases to trimming and J lost 2 bases, with 16 bases between them. Germline CDR1 reads SGHTA; CDR2 reads FQGNSA. This CDR3 is CASSPFGPRAGNTIYF. CDR3 nucleotide sequence: TGTGCCAGCAGCCCGTTCGGCCCGAGGGCTGGAAACACCATATATTTT.

This clone came up once. This chain links TRBV9 with TRBJ2-7, with 9 bases matching TRBD1. CDR3 length: 14 amino acids. Germline V CDR1 and CDR2: SGDLS, YYNGEE. V lost 3 bases and J lost 6; bases outside the gene matches: 7. CDR3 protein: CASSADWDRVEQYF. For the CDR3, the DNA is TGTGCCAGCAGCGCCGATTGGGACAGGGTCGAGCAGTACTTC. Based on the CDR3 plus reference TRBV9 and TRBJ2-7, the full variable domain is DSGVTQTPKHLITATGQRVTLRCSPRSGDLSVYWYQQSLDQGLQFLIQYYNGEERAKGNILERFSAQQFPDLHSELNLSSLELGDSALYFCASSADWDRVEQYFGPGTRLTVT.

This chain joins TRBV6-5 and TRBJ1-6; a possible D gene is TRBD1 (6 bases). This CDR3 has 14 amino acids. Germline V gene data show CDR1 as MNHEY and CDR2 as SVGAGI. The V end was cut by 6 bases, the J end by 7 bases, with 13 bases between. CDR3 residues: CASSPRQENSPLHF. The DNA for the CDR3 is TGTGCCAGCAGCCCCCGACAGGAAAATTCACCCCTCCACTTT.

The chain has TRBV5-6 and TRBJ2-3; TRBD2 is a possible D gene (5 bases). This CDR3 region has 13 residues. Germline CDR1 is SGHDT and CDR2 is YYEEEE. The germline V and J ends were trimmed by 3 bases and 4 bases, with 9 bases remaining between them. CDR3 loop: CASSSGIPDTQYF. DNA for the CDR3: TGTGCCAGCAGCTCCGGGATTCCAGATACGCAGTATTTT.

This clone was seen a few times. This sequence joins TRBV2 and TRBJ1-2; possible D gene TRBD1, 5 bases. V was clipped by 6 bases and J by 5 bases, with 10 bases between them. The CDR3 has 12 amino acids. Germline-derived CDR1 and CDR2 are SNHLY and FYNNEI. CDR3 region: CASSAGNYGYTF. In nucleotides, the CDR3 is TGTGCCAGCAGCGCAGGGAATTATGGCTACACCTTC.

This chain connects TRBV21-1 to TRBJ1-3; TRBD1 is the table's D call and was not checked against the DNA. TRBV21-1 is tagged as a pseudogene. The CDR3 loop spans 20 amino acids. The CDR3 bases are TGTGCCAGCAGCAAAGAGCCCGGGACAGGGGGCGTTGTGTATGGAAACACCATATATTTT. It encodes CASSKEPGTGGVVYGNTIYF.